The 17 T cell receptor beta chains in this list originate from one sample, sequenced in a study of beta chain features in type 1 diabetes. Expressed TCRB transcripts were sequenced because the entire RNA isolate underwent reverse transcription. Produced via immunoSEQ multiplex PCR; TCRdb's table is partial and in-frame only. The table shows hundreds of thousands of clones, with approximately 15% occurring only once. The source material was naive CD4+ T cells from blood. Receptors originate from a man between 25 and 39 years old in good health.

Only a few counts were recorded for this clone. The rearrangement links TRBV7-9 to TRBJ1-2; weak D call: TRBD1 (5 bases). The CDR3 loop spans 13 amino acids. Trimming left V 11 bases short and J 2 bases short, with 15 bases between. Germline CDR1 is SEHNR and CDR2 is FQNEAQ (reference sequence). Here the CDR3 reads CAAAGGDNYGYTF. The CDR3 DNA reads as TGTGCCGCCGCAGGCGGGGACAACTATGGCTACACCTTC.

This rearrangement joins TRBV9 to TRBJ2-1, with 7 positions matching TRBD1. CDR3 length: 17 residues. Germline loops: CDR1 SGDLS, CDR2 YYNGEE. V trimming: 0 bases; J trimming: 9 bases; junction bases outside the gene matches: 15. The CDR3 DNA follows: TGTGCCAGCAGCGTAGCGGCTAGGGGGCGCGACGCGAGTGAGCAGTTCTTC. Amino acids: CASSVAARGRDASEQFF.

The chain carries TRBV7-2 and TRBJ2-3; D ambiguous. This CDR3 comprises 13 residues. With 8 bases removed from V and 1 base from J, the gap between germline ends came to 10 bases. The germline CDR1 and CDR2 sequences are SGHTA and FQGNSA. CDR3 coding DNA: TGTGCCAGCCGCCGGGCGGGCACAGATACGCAGTATTTT. Its protein product is CASRRAGTDTQYF.

The chain combines TRBV7-2 with TRBJ2-2; possibly TRBD1 or TRBD2 for D (5 bases each). Trimming stripped 6 bases from V and 7 bases from J, with 27 bases between. In germline, CDR1 is SGHTA, CDR2 FQGNSA. The CDR3 is made up of 18 amino acids. The CDR3 sequence: CASSPLGASSAAVGELFF. DNA of the CDR3: TGTGCCAGCAGTCCTTTAGGGGCTAGCTCAGCGGCCGTCGGGGAGCTGTTTTTT. Together with reference TRBV7-2 and TRBJ2-2, the CDR3 gives the full variable domain: GAGVSQSPSNKVTEKGKDVELRCDPISGHTALYWYRQSLGQGLEFLIYFQGNSAPDKSGLPSDRFSAERTGGSVSTLTIQRTQQEDSAVYLCASSPLGASSAAVGELFFGEGSRLTVL.

The rearrangement links TRBV6-6 to TRBJ1-2; possibly TRBD1 for D (6 bases). Trimming stripped 5 bases from V and 4 bases from J, with 14 bases between. Germline V gives CDR1 MNHNY, CDR2 SVGAGI (reference sequence). The CDR3 is made up of 14 amino acids. CDR3 sequence (DNA): TGTGCCAGCAGTACCCCGGACAGTGTCTATGGCTACACCTTC. It translates to CASSTPDSVYGYTF.

This rearrangement joins TRBV7-9 to TRBJ2-1; D is perhaps TRBD2 (6 bases). The V gene lost 4 bases and the J gene lost 10 bases, with 14 bases spanning the gap. CDR3 size: 13 residues. Germline V CDR1 and CDR2: SEHNR, FQNEAQ (reference sequence). The CDR3 spells CASSSTSPGEQFF. The CDR3 region has the DNA TGTGCCAGCAGCTCAACTAGCCCCGGGGAGCAGTTCTTC.

This chain uses TRBV28 with TRBJ1-6; D not resolved. Germline V CDR1 and CDR2: MDHEN, SYDVKM. This CDR3 has 11 residues. With 3 bases removed from V and 9 bases from J, the gap between germline ends came to 3 bases. In DNA, the CDR3 is TGTGCCAGCAGTTTCAGTTCACCCCTCCACTTT. It specifies CASSFSSPLHF.

This clone has only a few counts. This sequence joins TRBV30 and TRBJ2-5; tentative D call: TRBD1 (6 bases). The CDR3 has 13 amino acids. V lost 2 bases to trimming and J lost 5 bases, with 12 bases between them. Germline CDR1 reads GTSNPN; CDR2 reads SVGIG (reference sequence). The CDR3 reads CAWSPYRGETQYF. The DNA of the CDR3 is TGTGCCTGGAGTCCCTATAGGGGGGAGACCCAGTACTTC.

This clone appeared a few times. The chain recombines TRBV29-1 with TRBJ2-4; no firm D call. This CDR3 is 12 amino acids long. Trimming removed 1 base from V and 5 bases from J, with 6 bases in between. Germline V lookup: CDR1 SQVTM, CDR2 ANQGSEA. The CDR3 reads CSVEGAQNIQYF. In nucleotides, the CDR3 is TGCAGCGTTGAAGGGGCCCAAAACATTCAGTACTTC.

The J gene is TRBJ2-1, the V gene TRBV5-4, with TRBD2 as a possible D gene (5 bases). Germline CDR1 SGHNT, CDR2 YYREEE (reference sequence). This CDR3 has 14 amino acids. V lost 1 base, J lost 4 bases, and 9 bases lay in between. DNA of the CDR3: TGTGCCAGCAGCTTGCGGGATACATACAATGAGCAGTTCTTC. It encodes CASSLRDTYNEQFF.

At least ten counts were recorded for this clone. Additional DNA sequences in this sample encode the identical CDR3. V is TRBV25-1 and J is TRBJ2-5; D remains unclear. Germline V gene data show CDR1 as MGHDK and CDR2 as SYGVNS. Trimming pared 8 bases from V and 7 bases from J, leaving 11 bases between. CDR3 size: 11 residues. The CDR3 DNA reads TGTGCCAGCGGTCTGAAGGGGACCCAGTACTTC. This gives the protein CASGLKGTQYF.

There are a few counts of this clone. The chain recombines TRBV7-2 with TRBJ2-5, with 7 bases lining up with TRBD1. In germline, CDR1 is SGHTA, CDR2 FQGNSA. The CDR3 spans 14 residues. V shed 3 bases, J shed 2 bases, and the junction held 3 bases outside the gene matches. The CDR3 region is CASSFRGPQETQYF. The DNA for the CDR3 is TGTGCCAGCAGCTTTAGGGGGCCACAAGAGACCCAGTACTTC.

The chain carries TRBV7-2 and TRBJ2-5; perhaps TRBD2 as D (5 bases). The CDR3 has 15 residues. Trimming left V 0 bases short and J 5 bases short, with 13 bases between. Germline V gene sequence: CDR1 SGHTA, CDR2 FQGNSA. The CDR3 DNA reads TGTGCCAGCAGCTTAGCTTCGGAGGCGGAGGAGACCCAGTACTTC. This codes for CASSLASEAEETQYF.

This clone was recorded a few times. The chain carries TRBV5-4 and TRBJ2-3, with TRBD2 matching over 7 bases. Per germline, CDR1 SGHNT and CDR2 YYREEE (reference sequence). V lost 0 bases, J lost 5 bases, and 6 bases stayed unmatched. The CDR3 loop spans 15 amino acids. CDR3 in DNA: TGTGCCAGCAGCTTGGCGGGAGGCCGGGAAGATACGCAGTATTTT. Translated: CASSLAGGREDTQYF.

This clone was picked up a small number of times. This sequence joins TRBV29-1 and TRBJ2-1, with 14 bases that match TRBD2. The CDR3 length is 15 residues. V was pared by 4 bases and J by 7 bases, with 6 bases of the junction left unmatched. Germline values: CDR1 SQVTM, CDR2 ANQGSEA. CDR3 in DNA: TGCAGCGTTGTTTTCGGGACTAGCGGGAGTAATGAGCAGTTCTTC. Protein sequence: CSVVFGTSGSNEQFF.

The chain links TRBV4-3 to TRBJ1-2; D is unresolved. The ends were cut back, 0 bases at V and 0 bases at J, with 8 bases in the middle. Germline V gene data show CDR1 as LGHNA and CDR2 as YSLEER. This CDR3 has 15 residues. The CDR3 DNA is TGCGCCAGCAGCCAAGACGTCGGGCCTAACTATGGCTACACCTTC. Translating gives CASSQDVGPNYGYTF.

The J gene is TRBJ2-2, the V gene TRBV14, with 7 bases lining up with TRBD1. The CDR3 totals 15 residues. The germline V gene encodes CDR1 SGHDN and CDR2 FVKESK. V trimming: 4 bases; J trimming: 5 bases; junction bases outside the gene matches: 7. This CDR3 reads CASSLDPRGTGELFF. CDR3 bases: TGTGCCAGCAGCCTCGACCCCAGGGGGACCGGGGAGCTGTTTTTT.